The 26 T cell receptor beta chains below were found in one sample sequenced in a study of blood T cell repertoires in COVID-19. The method was immunoSEQ multiplex PCR; TCRdb's version includes in-frame clones alone and lacks a portion of them. The sample lists tens of thousands of clones, around three quarters occurring once. The specimen was peripheral blood. Source of these receptors: a woman in her 70s with acute or convalescent COVID-19.

The rearrangement uses TRBV6-5 and TRBJ1-1; no reliable D call. V was pared by 11 bases and J by 2 bases, with 15 bases between. CDR3 length equals 13 residues. CDR1 is MNHEY and CDR2 is SVGAGI in the germline V gene. The CDR3 protein is CAASTGKNTEAFF. The CDR3 nucleotides read TGTGCCGCGTCGACGGGAAAAAACACTGAAGCTTTCTTT.

In DNA, the CDR3 is TGCAGCGTCAGGGACAGGGGGCAGTGGAATGAGCAGTTCTTC. Its translation is CSVRDRGQWNEQFF. The chain recombines TRBV29-1 with TRBJ2-1; 12 bases are shared with TRBD1. The germline CDR1 and CDR2 sequences are SQVTM and ANQGSEA. V trimming: 6 bases; J trimming: 7 bases; junction bases outside the gene matches: 7. The CDR3 totals 14 residues.

The chain has TRBV3-1 (or the pseudogene TRBV3-2) and TRBJ1-2, with TRBD1 identical over 12 bases. Looked up from germline, CDR1 is LGHDT and CDR2 is YNNKEL (reference sequence). The CDR3 is 16 amino acids. V trimming: 4 bases; J trimming: 5 bases; junction bases outside the gene matches: 8. This CDR3 reads CASSRDRGLTRYGYTF. In nucleotides, the CDR3 is TGTGCCAGCAGCCGGGACAGGGGGCTTACGAGATATGGCTACACCTTC.

The chain couples TRBV5-1 to TRBJ2-3; the D is unclear. CDR1 is SGHRS and CDR2 is YFSETQ in the germline V gene. The length of the CDR3 is 17 residues. The V end was cut by 4 bases, the J end by 3 bases, with 21 bases between. CDR3 nucleotide sequence: TGCGCCAGCAGCCCCGCCAATCGCGTGTCCTTGACAGATACGCAGTATTTT. Its protein product is CASSPANRVSLTDTQYF. The full variable domain, completed using reference TRBV5-1 and TRBJ2-3, is KAGVTQTPRYLIKTRGQQVTLSCSPISGHRSVSWYQQTPGQGLQFLFEYFSETQRNKGNFPGRFSGRQFSNSRSEMNVSTLELGDSALYLCASSPANRVSLTDTQYFGPGTRLTVL.

V is TRBV5-4 and J is TRBJ1-2; 7 bases are a match to TRBD1. From germline, CDR1 is SGHNT and CDR2 YYREEE (reference sequence). J was trimmed by 7 bases and V by 4 bases; bases with no gene match: 10. The CDR3 has 14 amino acids. The CDR3 DNA follows: TGTGCCAGCAGCGGACCGGGACAGTATAGTGGCTACACCTTC. Translating it yields CASSGPGQYSGYTF.

The CDR3 here is CSASTGRSDTQYF. CDR3 DNA: TGCAGTGCTAGTACCGGGAGGTCAGATACGCAGTATTTT. The chain uses TRBV20-1 and TRBJ2-3, with TRBD2 matching over 7 bases. J lost 4 bases, V lost 3 bases, and 4 bases had no gene match. CDR3 length equals 13 residues. Germline V gene lookup returns CDR1 DFQATT and CDR2 SNEGSKA (reference sequence).

The gene calls are TRBV4-2 and TRBJ2-7; D might be TRBD1 (7 bases). Trimming removed 6 bases at V and 7 bases at J, with 19 bases between. The germline V gene encodes CDR1 LGHNA and CDR2 YNFKEQ. The CDR3 has 14 residues. The CDR3 DNA sequence: TGTGCCAGCAGACCGACTAGAGGGACAGCGGAGCAGTACTTC. This sequence encodes CASRPTRGTAEQYF.

This clone was recorded once. The chain couples TRBV10-3 to TRBJ1-3; D is unresolved. Germline loops: CDR1 ENHRY, CDR2 SYGVKD. V lost 3 bases and J lost 0, with 9 bases in between. This CDR3 has 15 amino acids. The CDR3 sequence is CAISDEVYSGNTIYF. Written as DNA, the CDR3 is TGTGCCATCAGTGATGAGGTCTACTCTGGAAACACCATATATTTT.

This clone was seen just once. The chain couples TRBV6-2 or TRBV6-3 to TRBJ1-6; the D is unclear. Trimming left V 2 bases short and J 10 bases short, with 15 bases between. This CDR3 is 15 amino acids long. Germline CDR1 reads MNHEY; CDR2 reads SVGEGT. CDR3 sequence (DNA): TGTGCCAGCAGTTACGAAACCGGGTTGGAATCACCCCTCCACTTT. Translated, it gives CASSYETGLESPLHF.

The chain has TRBV5-8 and TRBJ1-4; TRBD1 agrees at 7 bases. Looked up from germline, CDR1 is SGHTS and CDR2 is YDEGEE. Trimming cost V 4 bases and J 7 bases; bases outside gene matches: 10. The CDR3 contains 15 residues. The CDR3 region is CASSRNRGVIEKLFF. CDR3 DNA sequence: TGTGCCAGCAGCCGGAACAGGGGAGTAATTGAAAAACTGTTTTTT.

This chain connects TRBV29-1 to TRBJ2-5, with 8 bases fitting TRBD2. Germline trimming cut 5 bases from V and 4 bases from J; bases unmatched to any gene: 6. Germline assignment: CDR1 SQVTM and CDR2 ANQGSEA. The CDR3 consists of 13 residues. CDR3 bases: TGCAGCGTTCGTAGCGGGATGGCAGAGACCCAGTACTTC. Amino acids: CSVRSGMAETQYF.

There are a few counts of this clone. The chain uses TRBV2 and TRBJ2-7; perhaps TRBD2 as D (6 bases). The germline V gene has CDR1 SNHLY and CDR2 FYNNEI. With 7 bases removed from V and 3 bases from J, the gap between germline ends came to 10 bases. The CDR3 runs to 12 residues. CDR3 coding DNA: TGTGCCAGCATTCGGGACTTCTACGAGCAGTACTTC. It is translated as CASIRDFYEQYF. Full variable domain (remainder filled in from reference TRBV2 and TRBJ2-7): EPEVTQTPSHQVTQMGQEVILRCVPISNHLYFYWYRQILGQKVEFLVSFYNNEISEKSEIFDDQFSVERPDGSNFTLKIRSTKLEDSAMYFCASIRDFYEQYFGPGTRLTVT.

In its sample, this clone was seen a few times. The chain joins TRBV28 to TRBJ1-2; the match to TRBD1 covers 7 bases. CDR1 MDHEN and CDR2 SYDVKM come from the germline V gene. V shed 5 bases and J 6 bases; nucleotides not matched to a gene: 12. The length of the CDR3 is 15 residues. CDR3 residues: CASSRQGKGVHGYTF. In DNA form, the CDR3 reads TGTGCCAGCAGTAGACAGGGAAAGGGAGTTCATGGCTACACCTTC.

J is TRBJ2-2 and V is TRBV6-5; D unclear. Germline V gene data show CDR1 as MNHEY and CDR2 as SVGAGI. Trimming cost V 8 bases and J 1 base, with 5 bases left between them. This CDR3 contains 12 residues. CDR3 nucleotide sequence: TGTGCCAGCGGCAGGAACACCGGGGAGCTGTTTTTT. This gives the protein CASGRNTGELFF.

This rearrangement joins TRBV30 to TRBJ1-4; the D gene is possibly TRBD1 (6 bases). Germline CDR1 is GTSNPN and CDR2 is SVGIG (reference sequence). The CDR3 is 13 amino acids. The germline V and J ends were trimmed by 2 bases and 5 bases, with 9 bases remaining between them. In nucleotides, the CDR3 is TGTGCCTGGAGTTTCAGGGGAAATGAAAAACTGTTTTTT. Protein sequence: CAWSFRGNEKLFF.

This chain links TRBV19 with TRBJ1-1, with 9 bases fitting TRBD1. The CDR3 is 14 residues long. Losses at the gene ends were 5 bases for V and 4 bases for J; bases not matched to a gene: 5. Looked up from germline, CDR1 is LNHDA and CDR2 is SQIVND (reference sequence). CDR3 nucleotides: TGTGCCAGTAGTCACGGGACAGGGTTCACTGAAGCTTTCTTT. This translates into CASSHGTGFTEAFF.

This clone appeared a single time. The chain joins TRBV28 to TRBJ1-3; 10 nucleotides agree with TRBD1. CDR1 and CDR2 (germline): MDHEN, SYDVKM. J lost 2 bases, V lost 4 bases, and 5 bases had no gene match. The length of the CDR3 is 16 residues. The CDR3 coding sequence is TGTGCCAGCAGTTATTCCGGGACAGGGGCTGGAAACACCATATATTTT. Amino acids: CASSYSGTGAGNTIYF.

This clone was seen a handful of times. The chain carries TRBV25-1 and TRBJ1-3, with D perhaps TRBD1 (5 bases). Per the germline V gene, CDR1 is MGHDK and CDR2 is SYGVNS. The CDR3 spans 15 residues. Trimming took 5 bases from V and 3 from J, leaving 14 bases between them. CDR3 amino acids: CASSPRDGGGNTIYF. The DNA for the CDR3 is TGTGCCAGCAGTCCGCGGGACGGCGGTGGAAACACCATATATTTT.

The V and J genes are TRBV6-5 and TRBJ1-1, with 8 bases lining up with TRBD1. V shed 9 bases and J 8 bases; nucleotides not matched to a gene: 5. CDR1 is MNHEY, CDR2 SVGAGI, per germline. This CDR3 spans 11 amino acids. The CDR3 bases are TGTGCCAGTCTGACAGGGGCGGAAGCTTTCTTT. Its translation is CASLTGAEAFF.

The gene calls are TRBV7-9 and TRBJ1-1; D unresolved. Germline CDR1 reads SEHNR; CDR2 reads FQNEAQ (reference sequence). This CDR3 comprises 15 residues. V gave up 2 bases and J gave up 1 base, with 11 bases separating them. CDR3 nucleotides: TGTGCCAGCAGCTTAAAGGGAGGTACGAACACTGAAGCTTTCTTT. Translating gives CASSLKGGTNTEAFF. Supplemented by reference TRBV7-9 and TRBJ1-1, the full variable domain reads DTGVSQNPRHKITKRGQNVTFRCDPISEHNRLYWYRQTLGQGPEFLTYFQNEAQLEKSRLLSDRFSAERPKGSFSTLEIQRTEQGDSAMYLCASSLKGGTNTEAFFGQGTRLTVV.

This chain connects TRBV7-7 to TRBJ2-2; 8 bases are a match to TRBD1. Unmatched junction bases numbered 11, after V lost 5 bases and J lost 6 bases. The CDR3 contains 16 residues. Germline CDR1 is SSHAT and CDR2 is FNYEAQ (reference sequence). The CDR3 is CASSQGTGSPPGELFF. The CDR3 nucleotides read TGTGCCAGCAGCCAAGGGACAGGTTCTCCCCCCGGGGAGCTGTTTTTT.

This chain connects TRBV7-3 to TRBJ2-7; 8 bases line up with TRBD1. The CDR3 runs to 14 residues. Unmatched junction bases numbered 10, after V lost 5 bases and J lost 7 bases. Germline CDR1 is SGHTA and CDR2 is FQGTGA. CDR3 loop: CASSNTGQGGEQYF. For the CDR3, the DNA is TGTGCCAGCAGCAACACCGGACAGGGAGGAGAGCAGTACTTC.

In this sample, this clone turned up a few times. V and J are TRBV28 and TRBJ1-1; D may be TRBD1 (6 bases). Trimming stripped 6 bases from V and 7 bases from J, with 15 bases between. Germline V gene sequence: CDR1 MDHEN, CDR2 SYDVKM. The CDR3 extends over 13 amino acids. The CDR3 region is CASRPTGFFEAFF. CDR3 coding DNA: TGTGCCAGCAGACCGACAGGATTCTTTGAAGCTTTCTTT.

The V and J genes are TRBV10-2 and TRBJ2-1; 7 nucleotides agree with TRBD2. Germline V lookup: CDR1 WSHSY, CDR2 SAAADI. This CDR3 is 14 amino acids long. V shed 4 bases, J shed 6 bases, and the junction held 6 bases outside the gene matches. In nucleotides, the CDR3 is TGCGCCAGCAGTGTTCGGGGGGTGAGCAATGAGCAGTTCTTC. It encodes CASSVRGVSNEQFF.

The V gene is TRBV18, the J gene TRBJ2-1, with 11 bases identical to TRBD2. This CDR3 spans 17 amino acids. Germline CDR1 and CDR2: KGHSH and LQKENI. Unmatched junction bases numbered 5, after V lost 0 bases and J lost 4 bases. CDR3 sequence reads: CASSPPTSGAKYNEQFF. The CDR3 DNA is TGTGCCAGCTCACCACCGACTAGCGGGGCGAAGTACAATGAGCAGTTCTTC.

This clone was seen only once. CDR3 amino acids: CASSLRGKSSYEQYF. The DNA of the CDR3 is TGTGCCAGCAGCTTGAGAGGGAAAAGCTCCTACGAGCAGTACTTC. This chain uses TRBV5-6 with TRBJ2-7, with D possibly being TRBD2 (5 bases). Trimming took off 1 base at V and 0 bases at J, with 11 bases between the two ends. The CDR3 contains 15 residues. CDR1 SGHDT and CDR2 YYEEEE come from the germline V gene.